The clone carrying this T cell receptor beta chain has just a few counts. Its specificity is not known. This sample stems from a study of post-analysis software for immune sequencing data. Libraries were made from TCR beta cDNA, and they carried unique molecular identifiers. TCRdb processed the PCR reads anew with MiXCR; each CDR3 protein has one entry. The table records approximately 690,000 distinct CDR3 sequences, around 64% of them present only once. Study results and caveats: A significant reduction in normalized Chao1 diversity was observed in multiple sclerosis patients versus controls. Included in a set of 5 or 6 TRBV segments more frequent in patients than controls were TRBV5-6, TRBV5-1 and TRBV20-1.

Germline loops: CDR1 SGDLS, CDR2 YYNGEE. Trimming left V 0 bases short and J 5 bases short, with 15 bases between. The CDR3 length is 15 residues. The chain couples TRBV9 to TRBJ2-7; D unresolved. The sequenced material came from blood. The receptor was derived from a girl aged 2 to 10 with multiple sclerosis. The CDR3 DNA is TGTGCCAGCAGCGTAGGGATAACTCGTACGGACGAGCAGTACTTC. Protein product: CASSVGITRTDEQYF.